The 23 T cell receptor beta chains in this list originate from one sample, sequenced in a study of control samples from healthy donors and cancer patients. Profiling relied on immunoSEQ multiplex PCR, and the TCRdb table lists in-frame clones only, not all of them. Reported are some 190,000 clones; the ten largest clones contain roughly 2%. Sequencing was carried out using blood. The receptor source for this set is a woman between 25 and 40 years old in good health.

The chain uses TRBV7-2 and TRBJ1-1; 7 bases are shared with TRBD1. With V trimmed by 1 base and J by 10 bases, 12 bases remained unmatched. This CDR3 contains 15 residues. The germline V gene has CDR1 SGHTA and CDR2 FQGNSA. CDR3 amino acids: CASSLVSRQGGGAFF. For the CDR3, the DNA is TGTGCCAGCAGCTTAGTGTCTAGACAGGGCGGAGGAGCTTTCTTT.

This chain links TRBV7-9 with TRBJ2-6; tentatively, D is TRBD1 (6 bases). The CDR3 consists of 18 residues. V lost 4 bases to trimming and J lost 0 bases, with 16 bases between them. CDR1 and CDR2 from the germline V gene are SEHNR and FQNEAQ (reference sequence). CDR3 residues: CASSYNLRGFSGANVLTF. In nucleotides, the CDR3 is TGTGCCAGCAGCTACAACCTAAGGGGGTTCTCTGGGGCCAACGTCCTGACTTTC.

The chain couples TRBV7-8 to TRBJ2-7; D gene uncertain. From germline, CDR1 is SGHVS and CDR2 FQNEAQ. The CDR3 spans 13 residues. V lost 4 bases to trimming and J lost 4 bases, with 11 bases between them. Written as DNA, the CDR3 is TGTGCCAGCAGCTCGCAGCCACGTTACGAGCAGTACTTC. It yields the protein CASSSQPRYEQYF.

The chain combines TRBV5-1 with TRBJ2-7; D is ambiguous. CDR3 length equals 12 residues. Germline loops: CDR1 SGHRS, CDR2 YFSETQ. Trimming stripped 4 bases from V and 6 bases from J, with 11 bases between. CDR3 in DNA: TGCGCCAGCAGCCCCAGTTCGGCCGAGCAGTACTTC. It codes for CASSPSSAEQYF.

V is TRBV6-1 and J is TRBJ1-3; tentative D call: TRBD1 (5 bases). Germline V gene data show CDR1 as MNHNS and CDR2 as SASEGT. This CDR3 contains 15 residues. The germline V and J ends were trimmed by 3 bases and 4 bases, with 13 bases remaining between them. The DNA for the CDR3 is TGTGCCAGCAGTGAGCAAACAGGCCCGGGAAACACCATATATTTT. Protein sequence: CASSEQTGPGNTIYF.

The chain combines TRBV6-2 or TRBV6-3 with TRBJ2-7; 8 bases map to TRBD2. Per germline, CDR1 MNHEY and CDR2 SVGEGT. V was pared by 2 bases and J by 2 bases, with 5 bases of the junction left unmatched. The CDR3 totals 15 residues. This CDR3 is CASSYAAGVPYEQYF. CDR3 DNA: TGTGCCAGCAGTTACGCAGCGGGGGTTCCCTACGAGCAGTACTTC.

V and J are TRBV10-1 and TRBJ1-1; 7 nucleotides agree with TRBD1. Germline values: CDR1 WNHNN, CDR2 SYGVQD (reference sequence). This CDR3 contains 14 residues. The J segment lost 7 bases and the V segment lost 2 bases, leaving 7 bases of the junction unmatched. The CDR3 is CASSEAGGRGEAFF. The CDR3 DNA reads as TGCGCCAGCAGTGAGGCAGGGGGACGCGGTGAAGCTTTCTTT.

V and J are TRBV29-1 and TRBJ1-4; D gene unclear. The CDR3 extends over 14 amino acids. Between the trimmed V and J ends, which lost 5 bases and 0 bases, there was a span of 10 bases. Germline assignment: CDR1 SQVTM and CDR2 ANQGSEA. The CDR3 nucleotides read TGCAGCGTTTCCATGGCTGCAACTAATGAAAAACTGTTTTTT. Amino acids: CSVSMAATNEKLFF.

The chain couples TRBV4-3 to TRBJ2-3, with 8 bases lining up with TRBD2. J lost 4 bases, V lost 4 bases, and 7 bases had no gene match. CDR3 length: 15 amino acids. The V gene's germline CDR1 is LGHNA and CDR2 YSLEER. The CDR3 is CASSPGGARADTQYF. The CDR3 DNA sequence: TGCGCCAGCAGCCCGGGGGGGGCCCGCGCAGATACGCAGTATTTT.

The rearrangement links TRBV5-6 to TRBJ2-3; D gene uncertain. This CDR3 is built from 15 residues. CDR1 is SGHDT and CDR2 is YYEEEE in the germline V gene. V was pared by 4 bases and J by 1 base, with 13 bases between. This CDR3 reads CASSPGPQGTDTQYF. Written as DNA, the CDR3 is TGTGCCAGCAGCCCCGGGCCCCAGGGCACAGATACGCAGTATTTT.

V and J are TRBV6-2 or TRBV6-3 and TRBJ2-3; maybe TRBD1 (6 bases). V lost 5 bases and J 14 bases, leaving 17 bases between the germline ends. Germline V gene sequence: CDR1 MNHEY, CDR2 SVGEGT. The CDR3 has 12 amino acids. CDR3 sequence reads: CASSTSGTLTYF. CDR3 bases: TGTGCCAGCAGTACATCCGGGACACTTACGTATTTT.

The chain uses TRBV2 and TRBJ1-1; TRBD1 matches at 7 bases. V gave up 5 bases and J gave up 1 base; unmatched junction bases: 7. Germline V CDR1 and CDR2: SNHLY, FYNNEI. The CDR3 totals 15 residues. CDR3 DNA sequence: TGTGCCAGCAGTCAGACAGGGACTAGGAACACTGAAGCTTTCTTT. Translation gives CASSQTGTRNTEAFF.

The chain is built from TRBV6-2 or TRBV6-3 and TRBJ2-7; D gene unclear. V was pared by 6 bases and J by 5 bases, with 14 bases between. In germline, CDR1 is MNHEY, CDR2 SVGEGT. The CDR3 sequence is 13 residues long. CDR3 in amino acids: CASSPLPRNEQYF. In nucleotides, the CDR3 is TGTGCCAGCAGCCCGCTCCCCCGTAACGAGCAGTACTTC.

This CDR3 is CASSSGRANYNEQFF. The CDR3 DNA sequence: TGTGCCAGCAGCTCCGGACGGGCCAACTACAATGAGCAGTTCTTC. The V gene is TRBV5-4, the J gene TRBJ2-1; D ambiguous. The ends were cut back, 3 bases at V and 3 bases at J, with 13 bases in the middle. This CDR3 has 15 amino acids. Per germline, CDR1 SGHNT and CDR2 YYREEE (reference sequence).

The rearrangement joins TRBV23-1 to TRBJ1-5; possible D gene TRBD1, 5 bases. TRBV23-1 is given ORF status, its function remaining uncertain. The ends were cut back, 3 bases at V and 0 bases at J, with 15 bases in the middle. CDR3 length: 17 amino acids. The CDR3 DNA reads TGCGCCAGCAGTCATCCTCGATTGGGGGATAGCAATCAGCCCCAGCATTTT. It translates to CASSHPRLGDSNQPQHF.

The rearrangement uses TRBV2 and TRBJ2-7, with 14 bases matching TRBD2. The germline gives CDR1 SNHLY, CDR2 FYNNEI. This CDR3 is built from 15 residues. V was pared by 3 bases and J by 4 bases, with 2 bases of the junction left unmatched. The CDR3, as DNA: TGTGCCAGCAGTGAGGGACTAGCGGGGGCTTACGAGCAGTACTTC. This sequence encodes CASSEGLAGAYEQYF.

The chain has TRBV6-4 and TRBJ1-2, with TRBD1 matching 7 bases. Germline V gene lookup returns CDR1 MRHNA and CDR2 SNTAGT. J gave up 11 bases and V 3 bases, and 9 bases lay outside the gene matches. The CDR3 runs to 13 residues. The CDR3 here is CASSEGDSNKYTF. Here the CDR3 DNA reads TGTGCCAGCAGTGAAGGGGACAGTAATAAGTACACCTTC.

V usage is TRBV2 and J usage is TRBJ1-3, with D perhaps TRBD1 (5 bases). This CDR3 has 13 residues. Germline loops: CDR1 SNHLY, CDR2 FYNNEI. Between the trimmed V and J ends, which lost 10 bases and 0 bases, there was a span of 10 bases. CDR3 coding DNA: TGTGCCATCGGGGGGTTCTCTGGAAACACCATATATTTT. It translates to CAIGGFSGNTIYF.

The chain uses TRBV19 and TRBJ1-2; D possibly corresponds to TRBD1 (5 bases). This CDR3 region has 15 residues. Trimming removed 4 bases from V and 5 bases from J, with 17 bases in between. Germline CDR1 and CDR2: LNHDA and SQIVND (reference sequence). The CDR3: CASSTTGTSFYGYTF. The CDR3 nucleotides read TGTGCCAGTAGTACGACCGGGACCTCCTTTTATGGCTACACCTTC.

The chain is built from TRBV7-9 and TRBJ2-3; 9 bases agree with TRBD1. Trimming cost V 1 base and J 6 bases; bases outside gene matches: 2. The CDR3 consists of 14 residues. Germline-derived CDR1 and CDR2 are SEHNR and FQNEAQ (reference sequence). The CDR3 coding sequence is TGTGCCAGCAGCTTAGGTACAGGGGGCGATACGCAGTATTTT. This translates into CASSLGTGGDTQYF.

The genes are TRBV27 and TRBJ1-4, with D possibly TRBD1 on 5 matching bases. Trimming removed 10 bases at V and 7 bases at J, with 16 bases between. The length of the CDR3 is 13 residues. Germline CDR1 and CDR2: MNHEY and SMNVEV (reference sequence). The CDR3 DNA reads TGTGCCACCCGGAGCTGGGGCAGTGAAAAACTGTTTTTT. Its translation is CATRSWGSEKLFF.

The chain uses TRBV4-1 and TRBJ2-3; perhaps TRBD1 as D (6 bases). Germline assignment: CDR1 MGHRA and CDR2 YSYEKL. Trimming took 0 bases from V and 6 from J, leaving 16 bases between them. This CDR3 has 16 amino acids. The CDR3, as DNA: TGCGCCAGCAGCCAAGATCTCTTCGTCAGGGGCGATACGCAGTATTTT. It translates to CASSQDLFVRGDTQYF.

This sequence joins TRBV7-3 and TRBJ2-3; possibly TRBD2 for D (5 bases). V lost 5 bases, J lost 6 bases, and 18 bases lay in between. The germline V gene encodes CDR1 SGHTA and CDR2 FQGTGA. CDR3 length: 15 amino acids. The CDR3 DNA sequence: TGTGCCAGCAGCGAACGAGGACCCTCGGGGGATACGCAGTATTTT. It codes for CASSERGPSGDTQYF.